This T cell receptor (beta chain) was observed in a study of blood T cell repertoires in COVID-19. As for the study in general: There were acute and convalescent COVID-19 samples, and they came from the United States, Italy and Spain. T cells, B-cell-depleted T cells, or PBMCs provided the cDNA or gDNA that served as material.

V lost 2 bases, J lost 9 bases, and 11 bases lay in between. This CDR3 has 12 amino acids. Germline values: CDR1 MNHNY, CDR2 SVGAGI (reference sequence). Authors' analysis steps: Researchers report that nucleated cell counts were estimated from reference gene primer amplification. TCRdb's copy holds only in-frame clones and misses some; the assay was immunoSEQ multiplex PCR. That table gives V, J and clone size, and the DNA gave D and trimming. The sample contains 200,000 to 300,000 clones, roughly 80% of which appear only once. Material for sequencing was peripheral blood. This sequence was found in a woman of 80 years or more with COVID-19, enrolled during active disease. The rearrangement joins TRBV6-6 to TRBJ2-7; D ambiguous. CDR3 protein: CASSYGVLGQYF. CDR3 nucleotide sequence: TGTGCCAGCAGTTACGGAGTTTTAGGGCAGTACTTC.